One sample yielded the 3 T cell receptor beta chains listed below, sequenced in a study of blood T cell repertoires in COVID-19. Sequencing was performed with immunoSEQ multiplex PCR; in TCRdb, only in-frame clones are kept and a portion is missing. Counted here are some 450,000 clones, over 85% occurring once; the ten biggest clones make up 0.7% to 0.85%. Sequenced sample: peripheral blood. These receptors were obtained from a man aged 18 to 29 with COVID-19, enrolled during active disease.

This chain joins TRBV2 and TRBJ2-5; 14 positions match TRBD2. The CDR3 is 16 amino acids. V was clipped by 5 bases and J by 2 bases; unmatched bases: 4. Germline V gene lookup returns CDR1 SNHLY and CDR2 FYNNEI. The CDR3 loop is CASSPGTSGGQETQYF. The CDR3 DNA is TGTGCCAGCAGTCCTGGGACTAGCGGGGGACAAGAGACCCAGTACTTC. The variable domain in full, completed from reference TRBV2 and TRBJ2-5, reads EPEVTQTPSHQVTQMGQEVILRCVPISNHLYFYWYRQILGQKVEFLVSFYNNEISEKSEIFDDQFSVERPDGSNFTLKIRSTKLEDSAMYFCASSPGTSGGQETQYFGPGTRLLVL.

V usage is TRBV2 and J usage is TRBJ2-5, with 7 bases that match TRBD2. The length of the CDR3 is 13 residues. With 11 bases clipped from V and 3 bases from J, the junction kept 9 bases outside the gene matches. CDR1 is SNHLY and CDR2 is FYNNEI in the germline V gene. The CDR3 DNA sequence: TGTGCCTTAAACTATCGGGGGGAAGAGACCCAGTACTTC. It encodes CALNYRGEETQYF.

The chain couples TRBV6-5 to TRBJ2-3, with 7 nucleotides matching TRBD1. The junction had 5 bases not matched to a gene; V was cut back by 6 bases and J by 2 bases. CDR3 length: 14 residues. Germline values: CDR1 MNHEY, CDR2 SVGAGI. DNA for the CDR3: TGTGCCAGCAGATCAGGGGGTCACACAGATACGCAGTATTTT. Translated: CASRSGGHTDTQYF.